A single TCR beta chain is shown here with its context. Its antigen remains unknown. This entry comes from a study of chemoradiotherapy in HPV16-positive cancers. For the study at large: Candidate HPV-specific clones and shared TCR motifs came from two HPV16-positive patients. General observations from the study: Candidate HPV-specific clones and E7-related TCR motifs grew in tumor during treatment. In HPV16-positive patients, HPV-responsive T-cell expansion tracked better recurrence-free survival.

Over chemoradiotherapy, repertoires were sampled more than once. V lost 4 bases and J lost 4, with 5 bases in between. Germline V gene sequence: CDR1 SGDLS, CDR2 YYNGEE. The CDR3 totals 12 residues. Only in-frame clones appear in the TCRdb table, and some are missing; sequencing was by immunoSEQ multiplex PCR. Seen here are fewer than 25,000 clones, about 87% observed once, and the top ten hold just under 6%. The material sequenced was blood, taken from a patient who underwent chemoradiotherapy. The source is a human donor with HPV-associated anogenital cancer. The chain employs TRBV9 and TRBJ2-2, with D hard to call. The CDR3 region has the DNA TGTGCCAGCAGCCCAGGCACCGGGGAGCTGTTTTTT. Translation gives CASSPGTGELFF.